This T cell receptor beta chain derives from a study of cytotoxic CD8 clonotypes in ibrutinib-treated CLL. About the study: With a range of 6 to 36, the median treatment time before response samples were taken was eleven to twelve months. Each sample contained, on average, about 250,000 productive templates and 75,000 to 100,000 productive rearrangements.

For TCR beta libraries, roughly 2.2 micrograms of genomic DNA were obtained from cryopreserved PBMCs. In regard to this clone: Its antigen is unidentified.

Data came from immunoSEQ multiplex PCR; TCRdb stores just in-frame clones and leaves some out. Here the sample spans tens of thousands of clones, roughly 80% being singletons. Overall study findings and caveats: Baseline clonality, higher than in age-matched healthy donors, tracked circulating CD8+ T-cell counts.

The TCR comes from a human donor with chronic lymphocytic leukemia. This specimen consisted of PBMCs, obtained after 24 months of ibrutinib treatment.

The DNA for the CDR3 is TGTGCCAGCAGCTTACTGAGGGGAACCGGGGAGCTGTTTTTT. As protein: CASSLLRGTGELFF. J is TRBJ2-2 and V is TRBV7-3; D possibly uses TRBD1 or TRBD2 (5 bases each). Trimming shortened V by 2 bases and J by 5 bases, and 9 bases separated the two germline ends. Germline V gene sequence: CDR1 SGHTA, CDR2 FQGTGA. The CDR3 runs to 14 residues.